Presented here are 11 T cell receptor beta chains from one specimen sequenced in a study of shared clonotypes between healthy human individuals. CD45RO negativity and positive selection for CCR7 defined naive CD8 cells, a population that excluded terminally differentiated effector memory CD45RA+ cells. This table comes from immunoSEQ multiplex PCR, and its TCRdb copy is limited to in-frame clones, with some not included. The data contain millions of clones, around 96% of them singletons. Sequenced sample: naive CD8+ T cells sorted from blood. The receptor source for this set is a man younger than 35 in good health.

The rearrangement uses TRBV19 and TRBJ1-1, with TRBD1 matching over 7 bases. Germline trimming cut 1 base from V and 5 bases from J; bases unmatched to any gene: 7. CDR3 length equals 15 residues. Germline V lookup: CDR1 LNHDA, CDR2 SQIVND (reference sequence). The CDR3 DNA reads as TGTGCCAGTAGTATAGCCCCAGGGGGGTTGACTGAAGCTTTCTTT. Protein sequence: CASSIAPGGLTEAFF.

The chain joins TRBV13 to TRBJ2-7; 7 bases match TRBD2. Germline CDR1 reads PRHDT; CDR2 reads FYEKMQ (reference sequence). CDR3 size: 14 residues. J was trimmed by 4 bases and V by 4 bases; bases with no gene match: 7. CDR3 DNA sequence: TGTGCCAGCAGCTCCGAAGGCGGGAGATACGAGCAGTACTTC. Amino acid sequence: CASSSEGGRYEQYF.

This clone has only one observation. The chain carries TRBV29-1 and TRBJ2-7; 11 positions match TRBD1. The CDR3 sequence is 14 residues long. Losses at the gene ends were 5 bases for V and 4 bases for J; bases not matched to a gene: 7. Germline lookup yields CDR1 SQVTM and CDR2 ANQGSEA. The CDR3 coding sequence is TGCAGCGTTACCGGACAGGGGGCGAGATACGAGCAGTACTTC. Its protein is CSVTGQGARYEQYF.

J is TRBJ1-4 and V is TRBV9; D might be TRBD1 (6 bases). CDR3 size: 13 residues. The ends were cut back, 6 bases at V and 7 bases at J, with 13 bases in the middle. The germline CDR1 and CDR2 sequences are SGDLS and YYNGEE. CDR3 sequence (DNA): TGTGCCAGCAACAGAGGGGGGATTGAAAAACTGTTTTTT. The encoded protein is CASNRGGIEKLFF.

The V and J genes are TRBV10-1 and TRBJ2-7; 7 bases map to TRBD1. V gave up 6 bases and J gave up 4 bases; unmatched junction bases: 3. The CDR3 length is 12 residues. The germline gives CDR1 WNHNN, CDR2 SYGVQD (reference sequence). Written as DNA, the CDR3 is TGCGCCAGCAGCGAGGGACAGTACGAGCAGTACTTC. It translates to CASSEGQYEQYF.

The gene calls are TRBV4-1 and TRBJ1-1, with D possibly being TRBD1 (6 bases). The V end was cut by 1 base, the J end by 0 bases, with 12 bases between. CDR3 length: 16 residues. Germline CDR1 is MGHRA and CDR2 is YSYEKL. This chain's CDR3 is CASSQGTVLMNTEAFF. CDR3 DNA: TGCGCCAGCAGCCAAGGGACAGTCCTTATGAACACTGAAGCTTTCTTT.

The CDR3 bases are TGTGCCAGCTCACCTTTCGCGACAGCCTATAATTCACCCCTCCACTTT. This translates into CASSPFATAYNSPLHF. The gene calls are TRBV18 and TRBJ1-6, with D possibly TRBD1 on 5 matching bases. Trimming stripped 3 bases from V and 2 bases from J, with 11 bases between. Germline V CDR1 and CDR2: KGHSH, LQKENI. The CDR3 spans 16 residues.

V usage is TRBV23-1 and J usage is TRBJ2-7; D is undetermined. TRBV23-1 is labeled an ORF, and its function is uncertain. The CDR3 sequence is 15 residues long. V was pared by 4 bases and J by 3 bases, with 16 bases between. CDR3 bases: TGCGCCAGCAGTCCTACCCCCTCCCTATACTACGAGCAGTACTTC. Translation gives CASSPTPSLYYEQYF.

The V gene is TRBV30, the J gene TRBJ2-2, with a tentative D call TRBD2 (6 bases). The V end was cut by 5 bases, the J end by 0 bases, with 10 bases between. Germline V gene sequence: CDR1 GTSNPN, CDR2 SVGIG (reference sequence). The CDR3 spans 14 residues. CDR3 loop: CAWRGISNTGELFF. CDR3 DNA: TGTGCCTGGCGGGGGATATCGAACACCGGGGAGCTGTTTTTT.

Points on this clone: Other nucleotide sequences from this sample produce the same CDR3. This chain links TRBV27 with TRBJ2-7; 10 bases fit TRBD2. Germline assignment: CDR1 MNHEY and CDR2 SMNVEV (reference sequence). CDR3 length: 14 amino acids. J was trimmed by 1 base and V by 5 bases; bases with no gene match: 2. CDR3: CASSLAGESYEQYF. CDR3 bases: TGTGCCAGCAGTCTAGCGGGAGAGTCCTACGAGCAGTACTTC.

The chain couples TRBV5-1 to TRBJ1-2; 8 positions agree with TRBD1. CDR3 size: 16 residues. V shed 0 bases and J 3 bases; nucleotides not matched to a gene: 7. Germline V gene lookup returns CDR1 SGHRS and CDR2 YFSETQ. CDR3 in amino acids: CASSLDGRGQDYGYTF. The CDR3, as DNA: TGCGCCAGCAGCTTGGATGGCAGGGGGCAAGACTATGGCTACACCTTC.